This T cell receptor beta chain is from a study of blood T cells in healthy people across ages. Whole-study findings and limits: Relative to aged donors, long-lived donors carried more naive CD4+ cells and displayed higher diversity.

With a J-beta primer mix and a sample-barcoded 5' primer, a second PCR ran about 7 to 12 cycles. TCRdb fed the 5' RACE reads into MiXCR, producing one record per CDR3 protein. The sample consists of roughly 1.7 million distinct CDR3 sequences, 30% to 40% of them appearing once. Sample donors were healthy Caucasian individuals that came from Russia, aged roughly 6 to 100. This clonotype was detected many times. The antigen is undetermined. The receptor comes from a woman aged 25 to 39 in good health. The sample was blood.

The CDR3 DNA is TGTGCCAGCAGTTTTGGGCACCTGCCCTACGAGCAGTACTTC. The encoded protein is CASSFGHLPYEQYF. The chain combines TRBV27 with TRBJ2-7; D gene uncertain. This CDR3 comprises 14 residues. With 3 bases removed from V and 2 bases from J, the gap between germline ends came to 11 bases. Germline V gene sequence: CDR1 MNHEY, CDR2 SMNVEV (reference sequence).